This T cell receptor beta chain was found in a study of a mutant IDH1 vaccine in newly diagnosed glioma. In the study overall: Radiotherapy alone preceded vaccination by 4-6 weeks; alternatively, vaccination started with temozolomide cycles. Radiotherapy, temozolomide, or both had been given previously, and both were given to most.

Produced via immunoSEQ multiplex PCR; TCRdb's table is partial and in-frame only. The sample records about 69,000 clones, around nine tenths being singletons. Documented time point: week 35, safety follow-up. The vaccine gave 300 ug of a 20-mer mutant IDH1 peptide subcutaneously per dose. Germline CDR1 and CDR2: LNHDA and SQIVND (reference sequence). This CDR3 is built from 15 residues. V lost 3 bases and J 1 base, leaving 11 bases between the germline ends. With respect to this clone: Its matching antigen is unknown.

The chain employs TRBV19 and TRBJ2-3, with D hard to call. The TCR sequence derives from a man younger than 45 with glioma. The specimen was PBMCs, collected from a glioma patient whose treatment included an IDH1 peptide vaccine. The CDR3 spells CASSMKGGRTDTQYF. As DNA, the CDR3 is TGTGCCAGTAGTATGAAGGGCGGCCGCACAGATACGCAGTATTTT. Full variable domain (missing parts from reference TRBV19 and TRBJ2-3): DGGITQSPKYLFRKEGQNVTLSCEQNLNHDAMYWYRQDPGQGLRLIYYSQIVNDFQKGDIAEGYSVSREKKESFPLTVTSAQKNPTAFYLCASSMKGGRTDTQYFGPGTRLTVL.